These 32 T cell receptor beta chains originate from one sample sequenced in a study of PD-L1 blockade in urothelial cancer (dated by TCRdb to the late 2010s). Preparation of the library involved the immunoSEQ multiplex PCR assay. Drawn from immuneACCESS, this table holds only the in-frame rearrangements with V and J called that TCRdb kept. Clones are partly lost; checked studies trace under half to an unresolved V gene and leave the rest unexplained. Within this sample are about 56,000 clones, with approximately 83% of them counted one time only. The ten most abundant clones make up 15% to 18% of the sample. The time point label here, explained by the study, means: pretreatment peripheral blood. The specimen was PBMCs, collected around atezolizumab (anti-PD-L1) treatment. The receptors were sampled from a man between 65 and 79 years old with urothelial cancer.

This clone was picked up one time. DNA of the CDR3: TGTGCCACCAGCAGAGCCCGACTAGCGGGGGACAATGAGCAGTTCTTC. Its translation: CATSRARLAGDNEQFF. The chain joins TRBV15 to TRBJ2-1; TRBD2 matches 12 bases. The germline V gene has CDR1 LNHNV and CDR2 YYDKDF (reference sequence). V shed 1 base, J shed 5 bases, and the junction held 3 bases outside the gene matches. The length of the CDR3 is 16 residues.

This chain joins TRBV5-1 and TRBJ2-2; 7 nucleotides match TRBD1. From germline, CDR1 is SGHRS and CDR2 YFSETQ. V shed 7 bases, J shed 2 bases, and the junction held 8 bases outside the gene matches. The CDR3 runs to 15 residues. This CDR3 is CASLPGTANTGELFF. DNA of the CDR3: TGCGCCAGCCTACCTGGGACAGCTAACACCGGGGAGCTGTTTTTT.

The V call is TRBV6-5, the J call TRBJ1-5; 7 positions match TRBD1. Germline V gives CDR1 MNHEY, CDR2 SVGAGI. This CDR3 is 14 amino acids long. The J segment lost 4 bases and the V segment lost 4 bases, leaving 4 bases of the junction unmatched. The CDR3: CASSLTGRNQPQHF. DNA of the CDR3: TGTGCCAGCAGTTTGACAGGGAGGAATCAGCCCCAGCATTTT.

Comments on this clone: Relative to the germline gene, one junction end is altered; a read error may explain this. The chain is built from TRBV7-7 and TRBJ2-1; D is perhaps TRBD1 (6 bases). Germline CDR1 reads SSHAT; CDR2 reads FNYEAQ (reference sequence). This CDR3 comprises 16 residues. DNA of the CDR3: TGTGCTAGCAGCTCCTCAGGGGTCAACTCCTACAATGAGCAGTTCTTC. It translates to CASSSSGVNSYNEQFF.

The J gene is TRBJ1-5, the V gene TRBV5-1; maybe TRBD1 (5 bases). Germline-derived CDR1 and CDR2 are SGHRS and YFSETQ. The ends were cut back, 4 bases at V and 7 bases at J, with 15 bases in the middle. There are 14 residues in the CDR3. The CDR3: CASSPPGGRQPQHF. CDR3 nucleotide sequence: TGCGCCAGCAGCCCGCCGGGGGGACGACAGCCCCAGCATTTT.

The V and J genes are TRBV4-1 and TRBJ2-3; 10 positions agree with TRBD2. From germline, CDR1 is MGHRA and CDR2 YSYEKL. Trimming at V came to 0 bases and at J to 4 bases, leaving 10 bases not matched to a gene. The CDR3 is 18 amino acids. The CDR3 bases are TGCGCCAGCAGCCAAGATCTCAGGCTAGCGGGAGCCCCAGATACGCAGTATTTT. The encoded protein is CASSQDLRLAGAPDTQYF.

The chain links TRBV11-2 to TRBJ2-3, with D maybe TRBD2 (5 bases). Germline CDR1 reads SGHAT; CDR2 reads FQNNGV. This CDR3 contains 15 residues. Trimming left V 1 base short and J 10 bases short, with 18 bases between. The CDR3 DNA follows: TGTGCCAGCAGCTTAGGGCCCAATGACTACCGGTCGCAGTATTTT. Residues: CASSLGPNDYRSQYF.

The chain combines TRBV7-2 with TRBJ1-2; perhaps TRBD1 as D (5 bases). V was cut by 5 bases and J by 8 bases, with 12 bases left in between. The CDR3 sequence is 12 residues long. Germline V CDR1 and CDR2: SGHTA, FQGNSA. The CDR3, as DNA: TGTGCCAGCAGCGGTCAGGGAGGCGGCTACACCTTC. Residues: CASSGQGGGYTF.

The chain joins TRBV13 to TRBJ2-7; 11 nucleotides line up with TRBD2. The germline V gene has CDR1 PRHDT and CDR2 FYEKMQ (reference sequence). The J segment lost 2 bases and the V segment lost 2 bases, leaving 2 bases of the junction unmatched. This CDR3 region has 15 residues. The CDR3 DNA reads TGTGCCAGCAGCTTACAACTAGCGGGAGCCTACGAGCAGTACTTC. It yields the protein CASSLQLAGAYEQYF.

The chain has TRBV2 and TRBJ2-5; D perhaps matches TRBD1 (6 bases). V was trimmed by 6 bases and J by 6 bases, leaving 11 bases between them. CDR1 is SNHLY, CDR2 FYNNEI, per germline. The CDR3 is 12 amino acids. CDR3 sequence (DNA): TGTGCCAGCAGGCGGACAGAACAGACCCAGTACTTC. It is translated as CASRRTEQTQYF.

Here the CDR3 reads CATRTGTRPNEQFF. CDR3 bases: TGTGCCACCCGAACCGGGACTAGGCCTAATGAGCAGTTCTTC. This chain links TRBV6-5 with TRBJ2-1; 8 nucleotides agree with TRBD2. Germline V gene lookup returns CDR1 MNHEY and CDR2 SVGAGI. V was clipped by 10 bases and J by 7 bases; unmatched bases: 12. This CDR3 region has 14 residues.

The chain links TRBV6-1 to TRBJ1-1; D perhaps matches TRBD1 (5 bases). V dropped 4 bases and J dropped 3 bases, with 9 bases sitting between them. This CDR3 has 13 amino acids. The V gene's germline CDR1 is MNHNS and CDR2 SASEGT. DNA of the CDR3: TGTGCCAGCAGTGCCTCGGGGGACACTGAAGCTTTCTTT. This codes for CASSASGDTEAFF.

The V and J genes are TRBV29-1 and TRBJ1-1, with 7 bases matching TRBD1. The CDR3 totals 13 residues. The germline V gene has CDR1 SQVTM and CDR2 ANQGSEA. V shed 3 bases and J 1 base; nucleotides not matched to a gene: 2. The CDR3 sequence is CSVDRQGNTEAFF. The CDR3 DNA reads TGCAGCGTTGACCGACAGGGGAACACTGAAGCTTTCTTT. The complete variable domain, with remaining parts taken from reference TRBV29-1 and TRBJ1-1, reads SAVISQKPSRDICQRGTSLTIQCQVDSQVTMMFWYRQQPGQSLTLIATANQGSEATYESGFVIDKFPISRPNLTFSTLTVSNMSPEDSSIYLCSVDRQGNTEAFFGQGTRLTVV.

The chain joins TRBV9 to TRBJ2-2; 11 bases map to TRBD2. Germline trimming cut 4 bases from V and 6 bases from J; bases unmatched to any gene: 17. Germline V gene data show CDR1 as SGDLS and CDR2 as YYNGEE. This CDR3 has 19 amino acids. As DNA, the CDR3 is TGTGCCAGCAGCATTGGACTAGCGGGCCAAGAGAGAGAGGCCGGGGAGCTGTTTTTT. Translating it yields CASSIGLAGQEREAGELFF.

This rearrangement joins TRBV7-9 to TRBJ1-1; D unclear. The CDR3 has 13 amino acids. V was clipped by 6 bases and J by 4 bases, with 12 bases between them. Germline-derived CDR1 and CDR2 are SEHNR and FQNEAQ (reference sequence). The CDR3 DNA reads TGTGCCAGCAGTGGGCCGGCGGGCACTGAAGCTTTCTTT. Translation: CASSGPAGTEAFF.

This sequence joins TRBV5-1 and TRBJ1-1; D gene unclear. V lost 0 bases and J lost 1, with 16 bases in between. This CDR3 is 17 amino acids long. CDR1 is SGHRS and CDR2 is YFSETQ in the germline V gene. CDR3 sequence: CASSLGGGSGRNTEAFF. Here the CDR3 DNA reads TGCGCCAGCAGCTTGGGTGGAGGGTCCGGACGGAACACTGAAGCTTTCTTT.

This rearrangement joins TRBV7-9 to TRBJ2-7, with 9 positions matching TRBD2. Trimming at V came to 1 base and at J to 5 bases, leaving 0 bases not matched to a gene. The germline V gene has CDR1 SEHNR and CDR2 FQNEAQ (reference sequence). The CDR3 extends over 13 amino acids. The CDR3, as DNA: TGTGCCAGCAGCTTAGGACTAGCGGACGAGCAGTACTTC. Translating gives CASSLGLADEQYF.

The gene calls are TRBV18 and TRBJ2-7; 9 bases map to TRBD2. V was clipped by 3 bases and J by 4 bases; unmatched bases: 7. Germline lookup yields CDR1 KGHSH and CDR2 LQKENI. There are 15 residues in the CDR3. The CDR3 sequence is CASSPPGTSRYEQYF. The CDR3 region has the DNA TGTGCCAGCTCACCCCCCGGGACTAGCAGGTACGAGCAGTACTTC.

V usage is TRBV6-5 and J usage is TRBJ2-1; weak D call: TRBD1 (6 bases). V shed 6 bases and J shed 1 base, with 13 bases lying between them. The CDR3 extends over 15 amino acids. The germline V gene encodes CDR1 MNHEY and CDR2 SVGAGI. CDR3 DNA: TGTGCCAGCAGCTCCCGACAGGCTTCCTACAATGAGCAGTTCTTC. Its translation: CASSSRQASYNEQFF.

V usage is TRBV5-1 and J usage is TRBJ2-1, with 10 bases fitting TRBD2. V was clipped by 4 bases and J by 0 bases; unmatched bases: 7. Germline V gene data show CDR1 as SGHRS and CDR2 as YFSETQ. This CDR3 is 17 amino acids long. CDR3 DNA: TGCGCCAGCAGCAGAACTAGCGGGGTGAGCTCCTACAATGAGCAGTTCTTC. It yields the protein CASSRTSGVSSYNEQFF.

This clone was detected only once. This chain uses TRBV4-2 with TRBJ2-1; the D gene is possibly TRBD2 (6 bases). V was shortened by 0 bases and J by 3 bases, with 15 bases between the two germline ends. The V gene's germline CDR1 is LGHNA and CDR2 YNFKEQ. The CDR3 covers 17 residues. The CDR3 DNA is TGTGCCAGCAGCCAAGAGGGAGGTGTGAGCGTCTACAATGAGCAGTTCTTC. Amino acid sequence: CASSQEGGVSVYNEQFF.

The chain has TRBV5-6 and TRBJ2-1; perhaps TRBD2 as D (6 bases). CDR3 size: 15 residues. Trimming removed 2 bases from V and 7 bases from J, with 16 bases in between. Germline V gene sequence: CDR1 SGHDT, CDR2 YYEEEE. The DNA of the CDR3 is TGTGCCAGCAGCTTCCCCTCGGATCTAGCGAATGAGCAGTTCTTC. Amino acid sequence: CASSFPSDLANEQFF.

The chain combines TRBV29-1 with TRBJ1-1, with a weak D call TRBD1 (5 bases). Trimming took 4 bases from V and 5 from J, leaving 14 bases between them. The CDR3 totals 13 residues. Germline V gene sequence: CDR1 SQVTM, CDR2 ANQGSEA. The CDR3 sequence is CSVGGVWETEAFF. The CDR3 bases are TGCAGCGTTGGGGGGGTGTGGGAAACTGAAGCTTTCTTT.

J is TRBJ2-4 and V is TRBV25-1; 7 bases align to TRBD1. There are 12 residues in the CDR3. Germline loops: CDR1 MGHDK, CDR2 SYGVNS. V shed 8 bases, J shed 7 bases, and the junction held 5 bases outside the gene matches. CDR3 region: CASGTARNIQYF. Written as DNA, the CDR3 is TGTGCCAGCGGGACAGCCAGGAACATTCAGTACTTC.

The chain is built from TRBV29-1 and TRBJ2-7; D is possibly TRBD2 (6 bases). Looked up from germline, CDR1 is SQVTM and CDR2 is ANQGSEA. The CDR3 has 19 residues. V lost 6 bases and J 4 bases, leaving 34 bases between the germline ends. For the CDR3, the DNA is TGCAGCGTGGGACGTCCACACGGAGGGGAAAGACCCTTGGCTTACGAGCAGTACTTC. Its translation: CSVGRPHGGERPLAYEQYF.

By frequency in the sample, this clone is medium-sized. The V and J genes are TRBV10-1 and TRBJ1-1; tentative D call: TRBD1 (5 bases). Germline V CDR1 and CDR2: WNHNN, SYGVQD (reference sequence). The CDR3 contains 13 residues. V shed 7 bases and J shed 1 base, with 10 bases lying between them. The CDR3 bases are TGCGCCAGCAAAGCCAGGGAGAACACTGAAGCTTTCTTT. Its protein is CASKARENTEAFF.

V is TRBV18 and J is TRBJ2-2; maybe TRBD2 (5 bases). V was clipped by 9 bases and J by 3 bases, with 11 bases between them. The germline V gene has CDR1 KGHSH and CDR2 LQKENI. The CDR3 loop spans 13 amino acids. The CDR3 spells CARAGVDTGELFF. The CDR3 nucleotides read TGTGCCAGGGCCGGGGTAGACACCGGGGAGCTGTTTTTT. Using reference TRBV18 and TRBJ2-2 for the parts outside the CDR3, the full variable domain is NAGVMQNPRHLVRRRGQEARLRCSPMKGHSHVYWYRQLPEEGLKFMVYLQKENIIDESGMPKERFSAEFPKEGPSILRIQQVVRGDSAAYFCARAGVDTGELFFGEGSRLTVL.

Only one count was recorded for this clone. The chain recombines TRBV6-6 with TRBJ2-5; 9 positions agree with TRBD2. After removal of 6 bases from V and 5 bases from J, the junction contained 4 bases not matched to a gene. The CDR3 has 13 amino acids. From germline, CDR1 is MNHNY and CDR2 SVGAGI (reference sequence). CDR3 DNA sequence: TGTGCCAGCAGCGGGACTAGCTGGGAGACCCAGTACTTC. It yields the protein CASSGTSWETQYF.

The chain links TRBV28 to TRBJ1-5, with D unclear. The CDR3 has 14 residues. V was pared by 8 bases and J by 0 bases, with 11 bases between. The germline V gene encodes CDR1 MDHEN and CDR2 SYDVKM. CDR3 in DNA: TGTGCCAGCCGGCGGGAAAATAGCAATCAGCCCCAGCATTTT. Translated: CASRRENSNQPQHF.

J is TRBJ2-1 and V is TRBV4-2, with unresolved D. V lost 0 bases and J 8 bases, leaving 11 bases between the germline ends. The CDR3 contains 14 residues. Germline-derived CDR1 and CDR2 are LGHNA and YNFKEQ. The CDR3 loop is CASSQERSRHEQFF. The CDR3 nucleotides read TGTGCCAGCAGCCAAGAGCGGTCTCGGCATGAGCAGTTCTTC.

The chain couples TRBV2 to TRBJ2-5, with TRBD1 identical over 9 bases. The CDR3 covers 14 residues. Losses at the gene ends were 10 bases for V and 2 bases for J; bases not matched to a gene: 8. The V gene's germline CDR1 is SNHLY and CDR2 FYNNEI. CDR3 bases: TGTGCCACCCGGGACAGGGTCCCTCAAGAGACCCAGTACTTC. Residues: CATRDRVPQETQYF. Combining the CDR3 with reference TRBV2 and TRBJ2-5 gives the whole variable domain EPEVTQTPSHQVTQMGQEVILRCVPISNHLYFYWYRQILGQKVEFLVSFYNNEISEKSEIFDDQFSVERPDGSNFTLKIRSTKLEDSAMYFCATRDRVPQETQYFGPGTRLLVL.

This clone showed up just a few times. V gene TRBV30 combines with J gene TRBJ1-2; D may be TRBD1 (5 bases). CDR3 length: 13 amino acids. Germline values: CDR1 GTSNPN, CDR2 SVGIG (reference sequence). Trimming removed 0 bases at V and 12 bases at J, with 17 bases between. This chain's CDR3 is CAWSVGRALPNTF. The CDR3 DNA is TGTGCCTGGAGTGTCGGCAGGGCCCTCCCCAACACCTTC.